These 29 T cell receptor beta chains came from one sample sequenced in a study of beta chain features in type 1 diabetes (dated 2018 in TCRdb). The library was built by means of the immunoSEQ multiplex PCR assay. All of the isolated RNA was reverse transcribed with the High Capacity cDNA Reverse Transcription Kit, so expressed TCRB transcripts were sequenced. Here the immuneACCESS table is served through TCRdb, limited to in-frame sequences with V and J called. Missing clones are a known gap in these copies; in checked studies unresolved V genes cover under half, and the rest lacks a known reason. The sample includes 430,000 or so clones, with 11% observed a single time. 0.045% to 0.06% of the sample rests with the top ten. Sequencing was performed on naive CD4+ T cells from blood. The meaning of the sample's cell subset or site label: true naive CD4+ T cells. The origin of the receptors is a woman aged 18-30 years in good health.

This clone showed up just a few times. The junction differs from germline at one of its ends, possibly a read error. The gene calls are TRBV9 and TRBJ2-1, with D perhaps matching TRBD2 (6 bases). CDR1 and CDR2 from the germline V gene are SGDLS and YYNGEE. This CDR3 is built from 14 residues. Here the CDR3 DNA reads TGTGCCAGCGGCGTTGTAGCGGAGAACAATGAGCAGTTCTTC. As protein: CASGVVAENNEQFF.

With regard to this clone: One junction end does not reproduce the germline sequence, and a read error may be involved. The chain links TRBV7-2 to TRBJ2-5; tentative D call: TRBD1 (6 bases). The CDR3 length is 15 residues. Germline assignment: CDR1 SGHTA and CDR2 FQGNSA. The CDR3 sequence: CASSLGQPAQGTQYF. CDR3 nucleotide sequence: TGTGCCAGCAGCCTTGGACAGCCCGCCCAAGGGACCCAGTACTTC.

The sample holds a few counts of this clone. This chain links TRBV4-2 with TRBJ2-2, with 7 bases identical to TRBD2. The germline CDR1 and CDR2 sequences are LGHNA and YNFKEQ. The CDR3 loop spans 15 amino acids. Trimming cost V 3 bases and J 3 bases; bases outside gene matches: 4. CDR3 in DNA: TGTGCCAGCAGCCAGGAAGCGGGATACACCGGGGAGCTGTTTTTT. Its protein is CASSQEAGYTGELFF.

This clone has only a few counts. This sequence joins TRBV10-3 and TRBJ1-1; 7 nucleotides line up with TRBD1. The junction had 7 bases not matched to a gene; V was cut back by 6 bases and J by 0 bases. CDR3 length: 15 amino acids. Germline V gene data show CDR1 as ENHRY and CDR2 as SYGVKD. CDR3 DNA: TGTGCCATCAGAGACCCAGGGGGAGTGAACACTGAAGCTTTCTTT. As protein: CAIRDPGGVNTEAFF.

The chain links TRBV6-5 to TRBJ1-1; D is uncertain. The CDR3 consists of 15 residues. V lost 0 bases and J 5 bases, leaving 13 bases between the germline ends. Germline assignment: CDR1 MNHEY and CDR2 SVGAGI. This chain's CDR3 is CASSYSIIGGTEAFF. CDR3 DNA: TGTGCCAGCAGTTACTCGATTATAGGAGGGACTGAAGCTTTCTTT.

This clone was picked up a small number of times. The rearrangement joins TRBV5-6 to TRBJ2-7; D unclear. V lost 4 bases and J lost 0, with 5 bases in between. Germline V gene data show CDR1 as SGHDT and CDR2 as YYEEEE. The CDR3 loop spans 12 amino acids. CDR3: CASSRTSYEQYF. CDR3 DNA sequence: TGTGCCAGCAGCCGGACCTCCTACGAGCAGTACTTC.

This clone occurred a few times. V gene TRBV28 combines with J gene TRBJ2-1; D gene ambiguous. Deletions cut 3 bases from V and 8 bases from J, with 17 bases between. The germline gives CDR1 MDHEN, CDR2 SYDVKM. The CDR3 extends over 15 amino acids. The CDR3: CASSLTNNPRDEQFF. The CDR3 coding sequence is TGTGCCAGCAGTTTGACAAATAATCCGAGAGATGAGCAGTTCTTC.

This chain uses TRBV7-2 with TRBJ2-1; D perhaps matches TRBD2 (6 bases). CDR1 is SGHTA, CDR2 FQGNSA, per germline. Trimming left V 7 bases short and J 4 bases short, with 14 bases between. The CDR3 runs to 14 residues. DNA of the CDR3: TGTGCCAGCACCCAGCTAGCGTCTTACAATGAGCAGTTCTTC. This codes for CASTQLASYNEQFF.

The chain recombines TRBV30 with TRBJ1-2, with D possibly TRBD1 on 6 matching bases. From germline, CDR1 is GTSNPN and CDR2 SVGIG (reference sequence). Trimming left V 5 bases short and J 6 bases short, with 13 bases between. This CDR3 region has 12 residues. CDR3 DNA: TGTGCCTGGTCACAGGGAAGCAATGGCTACACCTTC. Its protein product is CAWSQGSNGYTF.

The V and J genes are TRBV5-1 and TRBJ2-3; possibly TRBD2 for D (5 bases). The germline V gene has CDR1 SGHRS and CDR2 YFSETQ. This CDR3 contains 16 residues. The ends were cut back, 4 bases at V and 7 bases at J, with 22 bases in the middle. The CDR3 coding sequence is TGCGCCAGCAGCCCGTCCGGGAAAATACTGAGGAATACGCAGTATTTT. Encoded protein: CASSPSGKILRNTQYF. The variable domain in full, completed from reference TRBV5-1 and TRBJ2-3, reads KAGVTQTPRYLIKTRGQQVTLSCSPISGHRSVSWYQQTPGQGLQFLFEYFSETQRNKGNFPGRFSGRQFSNSRSEMNVSTLELGDSALYLCASSPSGKILRNTQYFGPGTRLTVL.

The chain has TRBV10-3 and TRBJ2-7; possibly TRBD1 or TRBD2 for D (5 bases each). Germline values: CDR1 ENHRY, CDR2 SYGVKD. This CDR3 is built from 16 residues. V lost 2 bases and J lost 0, with 14 bases in between. Here the CDR3 reads CAISESNRDGSYEQYV. Here the CDR3 DNA reads TGTGCCATCAGTGAGAGTAACCGGGACGGCTCCTACGAGCAGTACGTC.

This clone showed up just a few times. The chain employs TRBV7-9 and TRBJ2-1; D call uncertain. Per the germline V gene, CDR1 is SEHNR and CDR2 is FQNEAQ (reference sequence). The length of the CDR3 is 12 residues. Trimming stripped 5 bases from V and 7 bases from J, with 9 bases between. This chain's CDR3 is CASSPIVNEQFF. The DNA of the CDR3 is TGTGCCAGCAGCCCCATAGTGAATGAGCAGTTCTTC.

V usage is TRBV28 and J usage is TRBJ1-6, with a tentative D call TRBD1 (5 bases). CDR1 and CDR2 from the germline V gene are MDHEN and SYDVKM. This CDR3 has 14 residues. V was shortened by 6 bases and J by 7 bases, with 13 bases between the two germline ends. The chain's CDR3 is CASSPGTGNSPLHF. The CDR3 DNA sequence: TGTGCCAGCAGCCCAGGGACGGGGAATTCACCCCTCCACTTT.

This sequence joins TRBV5-1 and TRBJ1-5; possibly TRBD1 for D (5 bases). The germline CDR1 and CDR2 sequences are SGHRS and YFSETQ. There are 13 residues in the CDR3. V lost 4 bases, J lost 4 bases, and 9 bases lay in between. CDR3 region: CASSPEGNQPQHF. The CDR3 DNA is TGCGCCAGCAGCCCCGAGGGGAATCAGCCCCAGCATTTT.

The V gene is TRBV10-3, the J gene TRBJ2-3; no clear D gene. The V and J ends lost 6 bases and 1 base respectively, with 14 bases between them. CDR3 size: 15 residues. Germline CDR1 and CDR2: ENHRY and SYGVKD. CDR3 residues: CAISTRLTRTDTQYF. The CDR3 DNA sequence: TGTGCCATCAGCACTCGACTCACCCGCACAGATACGCAGTATTTT.

This clone is a singleton in its sample. The gene calls are TRBV6-5 and TRBJ1-6, with D possibly TRBD1 on 5 matching bases. CDR3 length: 15 amino acids. Germline CDR1 and CDR2: MNHEY and SVGAGI. Trimming removed 2 bases at V and 7 bases at J, with 12 bases between. CDR3 in amino acids: CASSYVRGGNSPLHF. The CDR3 nucleotides are TGTGCCAGCAGTTACGTAAGGGGTGGGAATTCACCCCTCCACTTT.

This clone was counted a few times. J is TRBJ2-1 and V is TRBV5-1, with 7 bases aligning to TRBD2. This CDR3 is 15 amino acids long. CDR1 is SGHRS and CDR2 is YFSETQ in the germline V gene. V dropped 0 bases and J dropped 3; count of bases not matched to a gene: 3. The CDR3 sequence: CASSLAAGNYNEQFF. For the CDR3, the DNA is TGCGCCAGCAGCTTGGCAGCGGGGAACTACAATGAGCAGTTCTTC.

J is TRBJ2-1 and V is TRBV29-1; unclear D gene. Trimming cost V 7 bases and J 6 bases, with 10 bases left between them. The length of the CDR3 is 11 residues. The germline gives CDR1 SQVTM, CDR2 ANQGSEA. The CDR3, as DNA: TGCAGCGCCGGGTATGTCAATGAGCAGTTCTTC. This encodes CSAGYVNEQFF.

The gene calls are TRBV5-4 and TRBJ2-5; D may be TRBD1 or TRBD2 (5 bases each). V was trimmed by 2 bases and J by 8 bases, leaving 16 bases between them. The CDR3 covers 14 residues. Germline CDR1 is SGHNT and CDR2 is YYREEE (reference sequence). CDR3 loop: CASSFDGTSGTQYF. For the CDR3, the DNA is TGTGCCAGCAGCTTCGATGGGACCTCAGGTACCCAGTACTTC.

The sample holds a few counts of this clone. The rearrangement links TRBV29-1 to TRBJ2-7; D not resolved. Germline assignment: CDR1 SQVTM and CDR2 ANQGSEA. V dropped 6 bases and J dropped 4 bases, with 10 bases sitting between them. This CDR3 has 11 residues. The CDR3 bases are TGCAGCGTCGCGCCTGCGTACGAGCAGTACGTC. This translates into CSVAPAYEQYV.

The V and J genes are TRBV7-8 and TRBJ1-2; 10 bases agree with TRBD1. There are 15 residues in the CDR3. The germline V gene encodes CDR1 SGHVS and CDR2 FQNEAQ. V lost 5 bases and J lost 5; bases outside the gene matches: 8. The CDR3 region is CASSARDRGGYGYTF. In DNA, the CDR3 is TGTGCCAGCAGCGCCAGGGACAGGGGAGGATATGGCTACACCTTC.

This clone was seen only a few times. The rearrangement links TRBV28 to TRBJ2-6, with 10 bases matching TRBD1. CDR1 MDHEN and CDR2 SYDVKM come from the germline V gene. V was clipped by 6 bases and J by 4 bases; unmatched bases: 15. The CDR3 is 19 residues long. The DNA of the CDR3 is TGTGCCAGCAGACCTACCTTCCGGGACAGGGGTTCAGGGGCCAACGTCCTGACTTTC. This translates into CASRPTFRDRGSGANVLTF.

This clone showed up just a few times. The V gene is TRBV7-9, the J gene TRBJ1-4; D possibly corresponds to TRBD1 (6 bases). CDR3 length: 19 amino acids. Trimming took off 5 bases at V and 0 bases at J, with 22 bases between the two ends. The germline V gene encodes CDR1 SEHNR and CDR2 FQNEAQ (reference sequence). CDR3 residues: CASSRGSYGNRATNEKLFF. The DNA of the CDR3 is TGTGCCAGCAGCAGGGGGAGTTACGGAAATCGTGCAACTAATGAAAAACTGTTTTTT.

The chain is built from TRBV5-1 and TRBJ2-7, with TRBD1 matching over 7 bases. CDR1 is SGHRS and CDR2 is YFSETQ in the germline V gene. V lost 0 bases to trimming and J lost 3 bases; unmatched junction nucleotides: 3. The CDR3 is 14 residues long. Here the CDR3 DNA reads TGCGCCAGCAGCTTGGGACAGGGAAACTACGAGCAGTACGTC. The encoded protein is CASSLGQGNYEQYV.

The sample holds a few counts of this clone. V is TRBV11-2 and J is TRBJ2-3, with D perhaps matching TRBD1 or TRBD2 (5 bases each). CDR3 size: 14 residues. Trimming took off 1 base at V and 7 bases at J, with 12 bases between the two ends. Germline loops: CDR1 SGHAT, CDR2 FQNNGV. The CDR3 here is CASSLVGAGNTQYF. The CDR3 region has the DNA TGTGCCAGCAGCTTAGTAGGGGCCGGGAATACGCAGTATTTT.

V and J are TRBV4-3 and TRBJ2-2; no firm D call. The CDR3 is 15 amino acids. Looked up from germline, CDR1 is LGHNA and CDR2 is YSLEER. Trimming cost V 1 base and J 5 bases, with 11 bases left between them. DNA for the CDR3: TGCGCCAGCAGCCAAGGGATTTGGTCGACCGGGGAGCTGTTTTTT. Translation: CASSQGIWSTGELFF.

The chain joins TRBV9 to TRBJ1-5, with D perhaps matching TRBD1 (5 bases). The CDR3 runs 14 residues. Trimming left V 4 bases short and J 4 bases short, with 12 bases between. Germline V gene sequence: CDR1 SGDLS, CDR2 YYNGEE. The CDR3 DNA sequence: TGTGCCAGCAGCCCACAGGACACAAATCAGCCCCAGCATTTT. This encodes CASSPQDTNQPQHF.

This clone showed up just a few times. The rearrangement uses TRBV13 and TRBJ1-1; TRBD1 agrees at 8 bases. CDR1 is PRHDT, CDR2 FYEKMQ, per germline (reference sequence). This CDR3 has 16 amino acids. V shed 5 bases and J 4 bases; nucleotides not matched to a gene: 12. CDR3 coding DNA: TGTGCCAGCAGCCTAAGGACAGGGATCTCATCCACTGAAGCTTTCTTT. Encoded protein: CASSLRTGISSTEAFF.

This clone was counted a few times. The V gene is TRBV6-6, the J gene TRBJ2-3, with unresolved D. This CDR3 comprises 12 residues. CDR1 and CDR2 from the germline V gene are MNHNY and SVGAGI (reference sequence). V lost 8 bases, J lost 0 bases, and 6 bases lay in between. CDR3 nucleotides: TGTGCCAGCCGGCCCAGCACAGATACGCAGTATTTT. Amino acid sequence: CASRPSTDTQYF.